The 7 T cell receptor beta chains listed next were all sequenced from one sample in a study of blood T cell repertoires in COVID-19. Using immunoSEQ multiplex PCR, the repertoire was profiled, and TCRdb retains in-frame clones only, with some absent. The data contain approximately 73,000 clones, about 89% of them seen just once; the ten biggest clones take up around 1.9%. Sequencing was carried out using peripheral blood. The receptors here all came from a woman between 55 and 75 years old with acute or convalescent COVID-19.

CDR3 nucleotide sequence: TGTGCCAGCAGCCCACCTCCGGGGTACGAGCAGTACTTC. Its protein is CASSPPPGYEQYF. The rearrangement uses TRBV7-2 and TRBJ2-7, with D possibly matching TRBD2 (5 bases). The length of the CDR3 is 13 residues. V lost 5 bases and J 4 bases, leaving 12 bases between the germline ends. The V gene's germline CDR1 is SGHTA and CDR2 FQGNSA.

V is TRBV5-1 and J is TRBJ2-5; maybe TRBD1 (6 bases). V was pared by 0 bases and J by 5 bases, with 11 bases between. CDR3 length: 14 residues. CDR1 is SGHRS, CDR2 YFSETQ, per germline. The chain's CDR3 is CASSLGQGRETQYF. The CDR3 DNA reads TGCGCCAGCAGCTTGGGGCAGGGGCGGGAGACCCAGTACTTC.

The chain couples TRBV19 to TRBJ2-2, with 14 nucleotides matching TRBD2. The length of the CDR3 is 14 residues. V dropped 6 bases and J dropped 6; count of bases not matched to a gene: 0. Germline V lookup: CDR1 LNHDA, CDR2 SQIVND (reference sequence). CDR3 DNA sequence: TGTGCCAGTAGGGGACTAGCGGGAGCCGGGGAGCTGTTTTTT. This sequence encodes CASRGLAGAGELFF.

Note on this clone: Distinct nucleotide sequences in the sample also encode this CDR3. The J gene is TRBJ2-5, the V gene TRBV19; TRBD2 matches at 7 bases. Germline V lookup: CDR1 LNHDA, CDR2 SQIVND (reference sequence). The CDR3 sequence is 14 residues long. The V gene end was trimmed by 3 bases and the J gene end by 3 bases; junction bases not matched to a gene: 4. The CDR3 spells CASSISLAEETQYF. The CDR3 DNA reads as TGTGCCAGTAGTATTTCGCTAGCGGAAGAGACCCAGTACTTC.

V usage is TRBV19 and J usage is TRBJ1-6; TRBD1 matches at 7 bases. Germline CDR1 and CDR2: LNHDA and SQIVND (reference sequence). V lost 4 bases and J lost 7; bases outside the gene matches: 10. The CDR3 length is 16 residues. Here the CDR3 DNA reads TGTGCCAGTAGTACACAGAACAGGGGAGGAAATTCACCCCTCCACTTT. It specifies CASSTQNRGGNSPLHF.

The V and J genes are TRBV27 and TRBJ1-6; D is unclear. Per the germline V gene, CDR1 is MNHEY and CDR2 is SMNVEV (reference sequence). The CDR3 consists of 14 residues. With 3 bases removed from V and 7 bases from J, the gap between germline ends came to 10 bases. The CDR3: CASSFKQTNSPLHF. The CDR3 DNA sequence: TGTGCCAGCAGTTTTAAGCAGACAAATTCACCCCTCCACTTT.

This clone was recorded only once. This chain links TRBV28 with TRBJ1-5; D gene uncertain. V dropped 4 bases and J dropped 7 bases, with 14 bases sitting between them. Germline lookup yields CDR1 MDHEN and CDR2 SYDVKM. The CDR3 loop spans 14 amino acids. This CDR3 reads CASSSALSEQPQHF. The CDR3 region has the DNA TGTGCCAGCAGTTCCGCCCTTAGCGAGCAGCCCCAGCATTTT.